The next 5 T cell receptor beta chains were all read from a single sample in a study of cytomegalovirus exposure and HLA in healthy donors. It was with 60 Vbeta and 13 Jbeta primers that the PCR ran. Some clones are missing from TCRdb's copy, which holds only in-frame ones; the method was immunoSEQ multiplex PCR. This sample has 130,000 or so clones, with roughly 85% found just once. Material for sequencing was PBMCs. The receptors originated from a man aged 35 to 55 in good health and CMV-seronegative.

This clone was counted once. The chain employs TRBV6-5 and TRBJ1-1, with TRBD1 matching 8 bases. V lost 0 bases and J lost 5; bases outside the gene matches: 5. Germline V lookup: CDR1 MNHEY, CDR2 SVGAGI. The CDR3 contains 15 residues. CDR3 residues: CASSYSSGGSTEAFF. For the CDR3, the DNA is TGTGCCAGCAGTTACTCTTCAGGGGGCAGTACTGAAGCTTTCTTT.

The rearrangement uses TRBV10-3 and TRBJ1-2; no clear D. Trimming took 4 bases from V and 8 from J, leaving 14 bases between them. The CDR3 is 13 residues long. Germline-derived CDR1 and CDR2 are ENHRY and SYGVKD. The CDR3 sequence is CAISAGLQLGYTF. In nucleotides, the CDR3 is TGTGCCATCAGTGCAGGACTTCAGCTAGGCTACACCTTC.

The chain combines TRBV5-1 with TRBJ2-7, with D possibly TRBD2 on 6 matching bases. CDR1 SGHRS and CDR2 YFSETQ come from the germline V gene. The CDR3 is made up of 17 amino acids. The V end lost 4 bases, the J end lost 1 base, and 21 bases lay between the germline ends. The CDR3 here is CASSMDPGGGFSYEQYF. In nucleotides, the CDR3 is TGCGCCAGCAGCATGGATCCCGGGGGAGGCTTTTCCTACGAGCAGTACTTC. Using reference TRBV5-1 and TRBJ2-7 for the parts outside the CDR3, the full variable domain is KAGVTQTPRYLIKTRGQQVTLSCSPISGHRSVSWYQQTPGQGLQFLFEYFSETQRNKGNFPGRFSGRQFSNSRSEMNVSTLELGDSALYLCASSMDPGGGFSYEQYFGPGTRLTVT.

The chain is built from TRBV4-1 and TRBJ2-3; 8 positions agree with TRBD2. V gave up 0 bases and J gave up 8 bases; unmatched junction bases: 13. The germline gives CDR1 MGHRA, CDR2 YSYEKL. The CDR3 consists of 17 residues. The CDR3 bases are TGCGCCAGCAGCCAAGATTCCCGGGCCAGCGGGGGTGGTACGCAGTATTTT. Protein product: CASSQDSRASGGGTQYF.

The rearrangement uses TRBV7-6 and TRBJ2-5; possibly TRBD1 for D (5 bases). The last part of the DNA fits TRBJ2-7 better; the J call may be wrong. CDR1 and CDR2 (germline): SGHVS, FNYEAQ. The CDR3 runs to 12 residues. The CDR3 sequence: CASQGISYEQYF. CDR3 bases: TGTGCCAGCCAGGGTATATCCTACGAGCAGTACTTC.